This TCR beta chain derives from a study of blood T cells in healthy people across ages (dated by TCRdb to between 2014 and 2016). As for the study more broadly: Template switching captured roughly one uniquely barcoded TCR beta cDNA molecule per two T cells in model experiments. The study measured age-related changes in TCR beta repertoire diversity using deep sequencing normalized with unique cDNA molecular identifiers. The donors were split into four age groups: young (average about 15 years), middle-aged (39), aged (over 55) and long-lived (more than 80). To avoid experimental bias, donors of different ages were distributed randomly across sequencing lanes. The study analyzed two additional independent replicas of 1 million unique cDNA reads from the same blood draw for two donors, one aged 18 to 30 and one aged 80 or older.

Systemically healthy Caucasian individuals from Russia, some 40 in total and aged about 6 to 100 years, were included as donors. About 10 milliliters of peripheral blood were collected from each donor into EDTA-treated Vacutainer tubes. Ficoll-Paque density-gradient centrifugation was used to isolate PBMCs, with at least 7 million per sample. Trizol reagent was used to extract total RNA from PBMCs, with at least 5.5 micrograms per sample. For every donor, an aliquot of PBMCs went through flow cytometry to measure the percentages of naive CD45RAhigh/CD27high T cells. In this sample, this clonotype turned up many times. Its antigen remains unidentified. No quality values exist for individual bases; no much larger clone is one base distant. Library preparation used 5' RACE. Sequencing relied on an Illumina HiSeq 2500. A second PCR of about 6 to 12 cycles was performed with a sample-barcoded 5' primer and a J-beta primer mix. A unique molecular identifier was introduced onto each TCR beta cDNA molecule by a template-switch 5' adaptor carrying 12 random nucleotides. Each sample yielded at least 2.5 million CDR3-containing paired-end reads. The Mint cDNA synthesis kit, primed by a TRBC-specific oligonucleotide, was used to synthesize first-strand cDNA from all RNA. Following uracil-DNA glycosylase treatment, all cDNA underwent a first 18-cycle PCR with the universal primers M1SS and BC2_uni_R. In the original analysis: For normalization, 1 million high-quality reads were randomly selected from each sample, with every read carrying a distinct molecular identifier. Reads with shared molecular identifiers were discarded instead of being binned into consensus sequences. MiTCR, with a Q25 quality threshold and the strictest error-elimination algorithm, was used for CDR3 identification, clonotype clustering and error correction. A nonparametric unseen species model with Euler transformation was used to estimate lower-bound total TCR beta diversity. TCRdb cleaned the public reads at Q25 with fastp, built clones with MiXCR and kept in-frame beta chains. Records with the same CDR3 protein are collapsed into one entry carrying the most frequent genes and DNA. In this record, the V and J calls reflect TCRdb's handling and not the investigators' own analysis. This sample has 650,000 to 700,000 distinct CDR3 sequences in its table, and 40% to 65% of those were observed once. The ten largest make up roughly 13% of the sample.

CDR1 is given as MDHEN and CDR2 as SYDVKM, both from the germline V gene. A distance of 2 bases separates the germline ends of V and J, which lose 3 bases and 6 bases respectively. The CDR3 covers 10 residues, taking in both the cysteine and the phenylalanine. Only the CDR3 DNA stays, 30 bases, in frame from base 1. Overall results and qualifications from the work: The percentage of naive T cells measured by flow cytometry correlated strongly with observed TCR beta diversity. Because the CMV infection status of the donors was unknown, age-related changes in expanded clonotypes may potentially have been confounded. Estimates of total diversity based on one million sequenced T cells were regarded as lower bounds and as underestimates. Compared with the aged group, the long-lived group had more naive CD4+ T cells, fewer expanded clones and increased TCR diversity, suggesting age selection. Since profiling was done on bulk unsorted PBMCs, naive and antigen-experienced compartments could not be conclusively compared. As age increased, observed TCR beta diversity per million T cells dropped in a roughly linear way, and a significant reduction was already evident by age 40.

This receptor was taken from a woman older than 75 in good health. The chain couples TRBV28 to TRBJ2-5; the D gene cannot be resolved reliably. Source material: blood. The CDR3 loop reads CASSFKTQYF. The DNA sequence is TGTGCCAGCAGTTTCAAGACCCAGTACTTC.